This is a list of T cell receptor beta chains from one sample in a study of breast tumors, draining lymph nodes, adjacent tissues. TCRdb reprocessed the multiplex PCR reads via MiXCR and lists one record per CDR3 protein. The sample contains fewer than 90,000 distinct CDR3 sequences, around 28% of which appear only once. The source material was axillary lymph node tissue. The receptor set was obtained from a female donor with breast cancer. Some clones in this sample may be carry-over from other donors' samples. The CDR3 runs from the conserved cysteine through the conserved F or W. Each record gives: V gene, D gene, J gene, clone size, CDR3 protein, CDR3 DNA. A D gene is named only where the DNA matches it firmly. Only part of the rows carry a size: once, few, many, or a class if the clone is expanded.

>TRBV30|NA|TRBJ2-7|many
CAWRPPGFYEQYF
TGTGCCTGGAGACCCCCGGGGTTCTACGAGCAGTACTTC
>TRBV15|NA|TRBJ2-4|many
CATSSVTGWNIQYF
TGTGCCACCAGCAGTGTTACAGGGTGGAACATTCAGTACTTC
>TRBV9|NA|TRBJ1-4|many
CASSPPGTSTNEKLFF
TGTGCCAGCAGCCCCCCCGGGACTTCAACTAATGAAAAACTGTTTTTT
>TRBV15|NA|TRBJ2-5|many
CATSRVRQEGETQYF
TGTGCCACCAGCAGAGTTCGACAGGAAGGGGAGACCCAGTACTTC
>TRBV7-3|TRBD1|TRBJ1-6|once
CASSWTGGNSPLHF
TGTGCCAGCAGCTGGACAGGGGGTAATTCACCCCTCCACTTT
>TRBV7-9|TRBD2|TRBJ2-7|many
CASSFSGLAGEYEQYF
TGTGCCAGCAGCTTCTCGGGACTAGCGGGAGAATACGAGCAGTACTTC
>TRBV7-6|NA|TRBJ1-5|many
CASSPPADLRGQPQHF
TGTGCCAGCAGCCCCCCGGCCGACCTCCGGGGTCAGCCCCAGCATTTT
>TRBV28|NA|TRBJ2-6|NA
CASSLAPGSGANVLTF
TGTGCCAGCAGTCTTGCCCCAGGGTCTGGGGCCAACGTCCTGACTTTC
>TRBV18|NA|TRBJ1-1|few
CASSQQTVMNTEAFF
TGTGCCAGCTCACAACAGACCGTTATGAACACTGAAGCTTTCTTT
>TRBV12-3/TRBV12-4|TRBD2|TRBJ2-5|many
CASSFAASGSETQYF
TGTGCCAGCAGTTTTGCGGCTAGCGGGAGTGAGACCCAGTACTTC
>TRBV12-3/TRBV12-4|NA|TRBJ1-1|NA
CASRRGGWVTGAFF
TGTGCCAGCAGGAGAGGAGGATGGGTCACTGGAGCTTTCTTT
>TRBV20-1|NA|TRBJ2-1|NA
CSAWNTYNEQFF
TGCAGTGCTTGGAACACCTACAATGAGCAGTTCTTC
>TRBV3-1|NA|TRBJ1-4|NA
CASTPRDVSYNEKLFF
TGTGCCAGCACACCCCGGGACGTCTCCTACAATGAAAAACTGTTTTTT
>TRBV7-9|NA|TRBJ2-2|NA
CASSFNIAGELFF
TGTGCCAGCAGCTTCAATATCGCCGGGGAGCTGTTTTTT
>TRBV7-9|NA|TRBJ2-1|many
CASSSTYYNEQFF
TGTGCCAGCAGCTCGACATATTACAATGAGCAGTTCTTC
>TRBV20-1|NA|TRBJ1-4|NA
CSARARGQGYSEKLFF
TGCAGTGCTAGAGCTCGGGGGCAGGGGTATAGTGAAAAACTGTTTTTT
>TRBV7-2|TRBD2|TRBJ2-3|NA
CASSLQSGTSVSDTQYF
TGTGCCAGCAGCTTACAGTCCGGGACTAGCGTTTCAGATACGCAGTATTTT
>TRBV7-2|TRBD2|TRBJ2-3|NA
CASSLGVFSGSGDTQYF
TGTGCCAGCAGCTTAGGCGTTTTTAGCGGGAGCGGAGATACGCAGTATTTC
>TRBV25-1|NA|TRBJ1-1|few
CASTLGGNTEAFF
TGTGCCAGCACCTTGGGCGGTAACACTGAAGCTTTCTTT
>TRBV10-3|NA|TRBJ1-1|NA
CAIISEMNTEAFF
TGTGCCATCATTTCGGAAATGAACACTGAAGCTTTCTTT
>TRBV6-1|TRBD2|TRBJ2-1|NA
CAGSSREGITINEQFF
TGTGCCGGCAGTTCAAGGGAGGGTATAACAATAAATGAGCAGTTCTTC
>TRBV14|TRBD2|TRBJ2-3|NA
CASRGKREPKIRSTLKSSGTQCF
TGTGCCAGCAGAGGTAAGCGGGAGCCTAAGATACGCAGTACTTTAAAAAGCAGTGGTACGCAGTGTTTT
>TRBV6-1|TRBD1|TRBJ1-2|many
CASSDTGASIYGYTF
TGTGCCAGCAGTGACACAGGGGCGAGTATATATGGCTACACCTTC
>TRBV7-2|TRBD2|TRBJ2-3|NA
CASSLAGTSGGTDPQYF
TGTGCCAGCAGCTTAGCCGGGACTAGTGGGGGAACAGATCCGCAGTATTTT
>TRBV7-3|NA|TRBJ2-4|NA
CASKVGDIQYF
TGTGCCAGCAAGGTAGGGGACATTCAGTACTTC
>TRBV5-4|NA|TRBJ1-5|many
CASSRDDQPQHF
TGTGCCAGCAGCAGGGATGATCAGCCCCAGCATTTT
>TRBV10-3|TRBD1|TRBJ2-7|once
CGIRGTGHSYERYF
TGTGGCATCAGAGGGACAGGTCACTCCTACGAGCGGTACTTC
>TRBV4-3|NA|TRBJ2-7|many
CASSQGGTGYEQYF
TGCGCCAGCAGCCAAGGCGGCACTGGCTACGAGCAGTACTTC
>TRBV3-1|TRBD1|TRBJ1-4|many
CASSFTGEGDEKLFF
TGTGCCAGCAGTTTTACAGGGGAGGGAGATGAAAAACTGTTTTTT
>TRBV12-3/TRBV12-4|TRBD2|TRBJ2-7|many
CASSLQGRGVEEQYF
TGTGCCAGCAGTTTACAGGGACGGGGGGTTGAGGAGCAGTACTTC
>TRBV3-1|NA|TRBJ2-7|many
CASSRSHEQYF
TGTGCCAGCAGCCGAAGCCACGAGCAGTACTTC
>TRBV5-1|TRBD2|TRBJ2-3|many
CASRASPSGRGTDTQYF
TGCGCCAGCAGGGCATCTCCTAGCGGGAGGGGGACAGATACGCAGTATTTT
>TRBV7-2|TRBD1|TRBJ2-3|NA
CASSVRTGVSTDTQYF
TGTGCCAGCAGCGTACGGACAGGGGTGAGCACAGATACGCAGTATTTT
>TRBV30|NA|TRBJ1-3|many
CAWSEGTAGNTIYF
TGTGCCTGGAGTGAGGGTACCGCTGGAAACACCATATATTTT
>TRBV3-1|TRBD2|TRBJ2-7|NA
CASSRTSGSCYEQYF
TGTGCCAGCAGCCGCACTAGCGGGAGTTGCTACGAGCAGTACTTC
>TRBV20-1|NA|TRBJ2-3|many
CSATVRDTQYF
TGCAGTGCTACCGTTAGAGATACGCAGTATTTT
>TRBV12-3/TRBV12-4|TRBD2|TRBJ2-7|many
CASTVSGRDEQYF
TGTGCCAGCACCGTTAGCGGGAGGGATGAGCAGTACTTC
>TRBV5-5|TRBD2|TRBJ2-1|few
CASSLVDPGGNEQFF
TGTGCCAGCAGCTTGGTGGACCCGGGGGGAAATGAGCAGTTCTTC
>TRBV5-1|TRBD2|TRBJ2-7|many
CASSSAGGSGEQYF
TGCGCCAGCAGCAGCGCGGGGGGGTCGGGCGAGCAGTACTTC
>TRBV7-2|NA|TRBJ2-2|many
CASSLAPHGSAYGGELFF
TGTGCCAGCAGCTTAGCGCCCCACGGGTCTGCCTACGGCGGGGAGCTGTTTTTT
>TRBV20-1|NA|TRBJ1-1|many
CSAQRRANTEAFF
TGCAGTGCCCAGAGACGGGCGAACACTGAAGCTTTCTTT
>TRBV5-1|TRBD1|TRBJ2-7|many
CASSVRDRDSYEQYF
TGCGCCAGCAGCGTCCGGGACAGGGACTCCTACGAGCAGTACTTC
>TRBV7-2|TRBD1|TRBJ1-5|few
CASSSSGQAGQPQHF
TGTGCCAGCAGCTCCAGTGGACAGGCGGGTCAGCCCCAGCATTTT